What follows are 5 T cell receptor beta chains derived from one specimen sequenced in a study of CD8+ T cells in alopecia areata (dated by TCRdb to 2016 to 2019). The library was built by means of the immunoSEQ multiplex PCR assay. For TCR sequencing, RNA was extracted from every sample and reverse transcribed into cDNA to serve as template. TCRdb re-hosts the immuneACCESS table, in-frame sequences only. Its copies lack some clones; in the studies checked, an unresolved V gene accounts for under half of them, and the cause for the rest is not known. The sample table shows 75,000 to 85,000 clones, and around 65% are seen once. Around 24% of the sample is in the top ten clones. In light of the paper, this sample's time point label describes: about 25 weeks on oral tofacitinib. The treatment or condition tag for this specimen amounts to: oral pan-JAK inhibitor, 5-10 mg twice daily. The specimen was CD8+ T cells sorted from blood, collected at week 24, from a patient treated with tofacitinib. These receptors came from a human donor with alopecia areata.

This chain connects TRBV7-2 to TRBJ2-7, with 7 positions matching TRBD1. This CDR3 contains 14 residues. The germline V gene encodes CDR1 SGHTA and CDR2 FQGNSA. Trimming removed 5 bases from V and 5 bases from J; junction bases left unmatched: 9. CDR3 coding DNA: TGTGCCAGCAGCCTCAGACAGGGCATCCACGAGCAGTACTTC. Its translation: CASSLRQGIHEQYF.

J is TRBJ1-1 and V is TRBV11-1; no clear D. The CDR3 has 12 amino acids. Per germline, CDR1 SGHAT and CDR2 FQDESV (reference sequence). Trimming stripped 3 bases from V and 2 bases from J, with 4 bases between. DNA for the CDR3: TGTGCCAGCAGCTTCGGAAACACTGAAGCTTTCTTT. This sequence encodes CASSFGNTEAFF.

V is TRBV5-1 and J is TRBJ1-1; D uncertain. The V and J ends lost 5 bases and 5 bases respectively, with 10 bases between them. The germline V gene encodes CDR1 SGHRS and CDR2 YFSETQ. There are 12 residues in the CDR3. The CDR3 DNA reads TGCGCCAGCAGAGTCGGAGGGACTGAAGCTTTCTTT. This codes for CASRVGGTEAFF.

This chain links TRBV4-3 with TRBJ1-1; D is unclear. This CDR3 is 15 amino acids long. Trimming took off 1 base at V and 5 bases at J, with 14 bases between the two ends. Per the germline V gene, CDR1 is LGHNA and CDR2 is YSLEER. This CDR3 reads CASSQGSEGTTEAFF. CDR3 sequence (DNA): TGCGCCAGCAGCCAAGGGTCAGAAGGAACAACTGAAGCTTTCTTT.

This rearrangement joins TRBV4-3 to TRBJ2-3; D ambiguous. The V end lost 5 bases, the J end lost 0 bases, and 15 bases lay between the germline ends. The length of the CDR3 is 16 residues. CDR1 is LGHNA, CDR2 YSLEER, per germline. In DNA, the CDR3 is TGCGCCAGCAGCGTCTCCCATTACTCTAGCACAGATACGCAGTATTTT. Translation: CASSVSHYSSTDTQYF.